The 8 T cell receptor beta chains listed next were all sequenced from one sample in a study of T cell responses to AZD1222 COVID-19 vaccine. Sequencing was performed with immunoSEQ multiplex PCR; in TCRdb, only in-frame clones are kept and a portion is missing. The sample yields about 45,000 clones, over 75% seen once. The sequences come from peripheral blood, collected 28 days after the second dose of the MenACWY control vaccine. The receptors shown here come from an adult who received the MenACWY meningococcal vaccine as a control.

The J gene is TRBJ2-1, the V gene TRBV4-1, with D perhaps given as TRBD1 or TRBD2 (7 bases each). V dropped 0 bases and J dropped 6 bases, with 18 bases sitting between them. The CDR3 loop spans 17 amino acids. Germline CDR1 and CDR2: MGHRA and YSYEKL. CDR3 DNA: TGCGCCAGCAGCCAAGATGGGGAGGGGGCCCTCCTCAATGAGCAGTTCTTC. Protein sequence: CASSQDGEGALLNEQFF.

The DNA for the CDR3 is TGTGCCAGCAGTAAATACACTGAAGCTTTCTTT. Translating it yields CASSKYTEAFF. The J gene is TRBJ1-1, the V gene TRBV6-5; no definite D call. CDR1 and CDR2 (germline): MNHEY, SVGAGI. This CDR3 has 11 amino acids. Trimming cost V 5 bases and J 3 bases, with 4 bases left between them.

The table lists this clone with a few counts. V gene TRBV28 combines with J gene TRBJ1-3; no reliable D call. Germline loops: CDR1 MDHEN, CDR2 SYDVKM. This CDR3 is 13 amino acids long. Trimming took off 3 bases at V and 4 bases at J, with 7 bases between the two ends. CDR3 protein: CASSFSGGNTIYF. Written as DNA, the CDR3 is TGTGCCAGCAGTTTTTCGGGCGGAAACACCATATATTTT.

The CDR3 spells CAISGRDSPYEQYF. In nucleotides, the CDR3 is TGTGCCATCAGTGGTCGGGACAGCCCCTACGAGCAGTACTTC. V and J are TRBV10-3 and TRBJ2-7, with TRBD1 identical over 7 bases. The ends lost 4 bases at V and 2 bases at J; junction bases unmatched: 5. This CDR3 contains 14 residues. Germline V gene data show CDR1 as ENHRY and CDR2 as SYGVKD.

The rearrangement joins TRBV5-1 to TRBJ2-7; 7 nucleotides match TRBD1. The CDR3 has 16 residues. V gave up 4 bases and J gave up 3 bases; unmatched junction bases: 13. CDR1 and CDR2 (germline): SGHRS, YFSETQ. Here the CDR3 reads CASSLERDSRIYEQYF. Written as DNA, the CDR3 is TGCGCCAGCAGCCTGGAACGGGACAGCCGAATCTACGAGCAGTACTTC.

This CDR3 is CASTWGGSTGELFF. The CDR3 region has the DNA TGTGCCAGCACATGGGGCGGAAGTACCGGGGAGCTGTTTTTT. The chain is built from TRBV25-1 and TRBJ2-2; the D gene is possibly TRBD1 (5 bases). V lost 7 bases and J 5 bases, leaving 14 bases between the germline ends. The germline V gene encodes CDR1 MGHDK and CDR2 SYGVNS. The CDR3 has 14 amino acids. The full variable domain, with the rest looked up from reference TRBV25-1 and TRBJ2-2, is EADIYQTPRYLVIGTGKKITLECSQTMGHDKMYWYQQDPGMELHLIHYSYGVNSTEKGDLSSESTVSRIRTEHFPLTLESARPSHTSQYLCASTWGGSTGELFFGEGSRLTVL.

CDR3 nucleotide sequence: TGCAGCGCGGCGGACACCGGGGAGCTGTTTTTT. Its protein is CSAADTGELFF. The chain is built from TRBV29-1 and TRBJ2-2; D gene unclear. This CDR3 contains 11 residues. With 7 bases removed from V and 3 bases from J, the gap between germline ends came to 6 bases. Germline V gives CDR1 SQVTM, CDR2 ANQGSEA.

J is TRBJ1-1 and V is TRBV6-5, with D possibly TRBD1 on 5 matching bases. CDR3 length: 14 amino acids. V shed 9 bases and J shed 1 base, with 15 bases lying between them. Germline V gene lookup returns CDR1 MNHEY and CDR2 SVGAGI. CDR3 amino acids: CASRGGRRNTEAFF. The CDR3 nucleotides read TGTGCCAGTCGGGGGGGAAGGAGGAACACTGAAGCTTTCTTT.